A selection of T cell receptor beta chains follows, all from one sample in a study of T cell responses to AZD1222 COVID-19 vaccine. Clones were sequenced by immunoSEQ multiplex PCR, and TCRdb holds only the in-frame ones, with some missing. The table has approximately 82,000 clones, 90% seen once; the top ten hold around 4.9%. The sample in question was peripheral blood, obtained on day 0 of AZD1222 vaccination. These receptors all stem from an adult in good health. CDR3s include the opening cysteine and the closing phenylalanine or tryptophan. A D gene is named only where the DNA matches it firmly. Rows give clone size only sometimes, using once, few, many, or a class for an expanded clone.

v_call	j_call	clone_size	d_call	cdr3_nt	cdr3_aa
TRBV10-3	TRBJ1-1	NA	NA	TGTGCCATCAGTGAGGTAAAGGGAAATACTGAAGCTTTCTTT	CAISEVKGNTEAFF
TRBV30	TRBJ2-2	NA	TRBD2	TGTGCCTGGAGTGGCGGGGGGCGCGACACCGGGGAGCTGTTTTTT	CAWSGGGRDTGELFF
TRBV6-1	TRBJ1-2	NA	NA	TGTGCCAGCAGTGAAGCTTGGGGGGCCTATGGCTACACCTTC	CASSEAWGAYGYTF
TRBV5-1	TRBJ2-7	NA	NA	TGCGCCAGCAGCCCCACTCTTGGGGGCGGGTACGAGCAGTACTTC	CASSPTLGGGYEQYF
TRBV21-1	TRBJ1-2	NA	NA	TGTGCCAGCAGCAAAGACCCAGGGAGTGCCTATGGCTACACCTTC	CASSKDPGSAYGYTF
TRBV28	TRBJ1-2	NA	NA	TGTGCCAGCAGACCCGACCCAAACTATGGCTACACCTTC	CASRPDPNYGYTF
TRBV5-1	TRBJ2-7	NA	NA	TGCGCCAGCAGCTTGGAAGCGGACGCCTACGAGCAGTACTTC	CASSLEADAYEQYF
TRBV5-6	TRBJ2-3	NA	TRBD2	TGTGCCAGCAGCTGGGGACTAGCGGGTTCAGATACGCAGTATTTT	CASSWGLAGSDTQYF
TRBV5-6	TRBJ1-3	NA	NA	TGTGCCAGCAGCTTGTACAGAGGAAACACCATATATTTT	CASSLYRGNTIYF
TRBV6-5	TRBJ2-7	NA	NA	TGTGCCAGCAGTTACGTCGGGTGGTCCTCCGAGCAGTACTTC	CASSYVGWSSEQYF
TRBV5-1	TRBJ2-3	NA	NA	TGCGCCAGCAGCTTCGTGGGGGGGCCGGGGAGCACAGATACGCAGTATTTT	CASSFVGGPGSTDTQYF
TRBV28	TRBJ1-5	NA	NA	TGTGCCAGCAGTTTGGTCTCTCAGCCCCAGCATTTT	CASSLVSQPQHF
TRBV3-1/TRBV3-2	TRBJ1-4	once	TRBD1	TGTGCCAGCAGCCAAGCGGGACAGGGAAGTGAAAAACTGTTTTTT	CASSQAGQGSEKLFF
TRBV5-1	TRBJ2-3	NA	TRBD2	TGCGCCAGCAGCTCGGGACTAGCGGGGTTGACAAGCACAGATACGCAGTATTTT	CASSSGLAGLTSTDTQYF
TRBV4-3	TRBJ2-7	NA	TRBD2	TGCGCCAGCAGCCAGACTAGCGGGTACTACGAGCAGTACTTC	CASSQTSGYYEQYF
TRBV18	TRBJ1-1	NA	NA	TGTGCCAGCTCACTTACTCAGGGAATAGTGGGTACTGAAGCTTTCTTT	CASSLTQGIVGTEAFF
TRBV4-3	TRBJ1-1	once	TRBD1	TGCGCCAGCAGCCAAGCACTCAGGGGGCCCACTGAAGCTTTCTTT	CASSQALRGPTEAFF
TRBV5-6	TRBJ1-2	NA	NA	TGTGCCAGCAGCTTGGCTAGGGACTGGGCTAACTATGGCTACACCTTC	CASSLARDWANYGYTF
TRBV14	TRBJ2-5	NA	TRBD2	TGTGCCAGCAGCCTCCTAGCGGGGATGGAGGAGACCCAGTACTTC	CASSLLAGMEETQYF
TRBV7-3	TRBJ2-1	NA	NA	TGTGCCAGCAGCCCCATCTTCGGAGATAAGCAGTTCTTC	CASSPIFGDKQFF
TRBV25-1	TRBJ1-5	NA	NA	TGTGCCAGCAGTGAATATATGGGGCAGCCCCAGCATTTT	CASSEYMGQPQHF
TRBV5-6	TRBJ2-3	NA	TRBD2	TGTGCCTTCTTAAACAGCGGGGGCCGTAGCACAGATACGCAGTATTTT	CAFLNSGGRSTDTQYF
TRBV11-1	TRBJ1-1	NA	TRBD1	TGTGCCAGCAGCCAACGACAGGGAAACACTGAAGCTTTCTTT	CASSQRQGNTEAFF
TRBV27	TRBJ1-2	NA	TRBD1	TGTGCCAGCAGTTTGGGGACAGACGCGAACTATGGCTACACCTTC	CASSLGTDANYGYTF
TRBV28	TRBJ1-6	once	NA	TGTGCCAGCAGTTTAGAAGGGGCGGGGTATAATTCACCCCTCCACTTT	CASSLEGAGYNSPLHF
TRBV11-2	TRBJ1-1	NA	NA	TGTGCCAGCAGCTTAGACACGGGCGGGGAAGCTTTCTTT	CASSLDTGGEAFF
TRBV29-1	TRBJ2-3	NA	TRBD2	TGCAGCGTTTTCCTTTTTAGCGGGGGTACCACAGATACGCAGTATTTT	CSVFLFSGGTTDTQYF
TRBV25-1	TRBJ2-5	NA	TRBD1	TGTGCCAGCAGTCGACAGGGGGCCCGAGAGACCCAGTACTTC	CASSRQGARETQYF
TRBV4-3	TRBJ1-4	NA	NA	TGCGCCAGCAAGCGGGCGGTGGCAACTAATGAAAAACTGTTTTTT	CASKRAVATNEKLFF
TRBV18	TRBJ1-2	NA	TRBD1	TGTGCCAGCTCACCCGGGACAGGGACGAGGGGCTACACCTTC	CASSPGTGTRGYTF
TRBV7-2	TRBJ1-2	NA	NA	TGTGCCAGCACCGAGGTACGGGGGGCAACCTATGGCTACACCTTC	CASTEVRGATYGYTF
TRBV28	TRBJ1-2	once	NA	TGTGCCAGCGCCCCAGGCAGATCCTATGGCTACACCTTC	CASAPGRSYGYTF
TRBV7-8	TRBJ1-5	NA	NA	TGTGCCAGCAGCTCTCGGGGGGAGGGGAATCAGCCCCAGCATTTT	CASSSRGEGNQPQHF
TRBV10-3	TRBJ2-2	NA	NA	TGTGCCACCAAGGACCTGAACACCGGGGAGCTGTTTTTT	CATKDLNTGELFF
TRBV5-4	TRBJ1-6	NA	NA	TGTGCCAGCAGGTCTGTGGGGGCAGGGAATTCACCCCTCCACTTT	CASRSVGAGNSPLHF